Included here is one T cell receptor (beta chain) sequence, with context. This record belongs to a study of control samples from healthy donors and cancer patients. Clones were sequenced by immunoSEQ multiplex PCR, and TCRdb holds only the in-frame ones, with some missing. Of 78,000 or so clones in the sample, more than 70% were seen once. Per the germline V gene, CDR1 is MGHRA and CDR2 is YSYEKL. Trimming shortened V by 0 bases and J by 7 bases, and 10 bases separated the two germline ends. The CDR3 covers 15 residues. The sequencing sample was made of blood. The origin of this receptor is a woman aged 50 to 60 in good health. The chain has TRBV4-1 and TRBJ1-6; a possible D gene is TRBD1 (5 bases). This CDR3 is CASSQDWAGNSPLHF. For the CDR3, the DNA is TGCGCCAGCAGCCAAGATTGGGCAGGGAATTCACCCCTCCACTTT.